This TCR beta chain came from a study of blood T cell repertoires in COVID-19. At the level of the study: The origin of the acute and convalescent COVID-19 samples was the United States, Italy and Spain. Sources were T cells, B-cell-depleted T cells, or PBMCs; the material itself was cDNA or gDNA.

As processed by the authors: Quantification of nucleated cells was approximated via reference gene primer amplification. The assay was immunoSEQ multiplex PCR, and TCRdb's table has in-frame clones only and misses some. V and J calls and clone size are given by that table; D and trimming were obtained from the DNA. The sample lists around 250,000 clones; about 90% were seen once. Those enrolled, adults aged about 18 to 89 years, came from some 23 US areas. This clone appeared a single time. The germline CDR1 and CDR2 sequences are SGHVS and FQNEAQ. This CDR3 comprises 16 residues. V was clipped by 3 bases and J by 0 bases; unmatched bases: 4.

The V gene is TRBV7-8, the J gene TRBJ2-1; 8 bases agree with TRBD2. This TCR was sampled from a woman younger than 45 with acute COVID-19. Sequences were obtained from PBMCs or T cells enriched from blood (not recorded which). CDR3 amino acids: CASSFNSGDSYNEQFF. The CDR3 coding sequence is TGTGCCAGCAGCTTCAATAGCGGGGACTCCTACAATGAGCAGTTCTTC. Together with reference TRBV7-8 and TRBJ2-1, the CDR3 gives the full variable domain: GAGVSQSPRYKVAKRGQDVALRCDPISGHVSLFWYQQALGQGPEFLTYFQNEAQLDKSGLPSDRFFAERPEGSVSTLKIQRTQQEDSAVYLCASSFNSGDSYNEQFFGPGTRLTVL.